This note documents a single TCR beta chain sequence. This clone's antigen is unknown. Base qualities are not provided; no much larger clone lies one nucleotide away. The data were obtained in a study of blood T cell repertoires in COVID-19 (TCRdb year 2020). As for the study more broadly: The collaborator samples originated in the United States, Italy and Spain and spanned the acute and convalescent phases of COVID-19. The prospective study material was composed of cDNA or gDNA derived from T cells, B-cell-depleted T cells, or PBMCs. Deeply sampled blood TCRbeta repertoires from subjects exposed to, actively infected with, or recovered from COVID-19 were included in the dataset. The repertoires were released in a freely available public database meant as a resource for research on the immune response to SARS-CoV-2. The samples were drawn from the first 160 participants of the ongoing ImmuneRACE study and from 950 to 1,500 subjects provided by 6 global collaborators. The sample metadata nearly always contained a de-identified subject ID, COVID-19 status, age in years and sex. Where available, HLA class I and class II types were obtained from metadata supplied by the sample provider rather than from assay-based typing.

Results and caveats for the whole study, not just this receptor: The quantity of clinical and demographic metadata differed by source and by participant and was supplied without curation.

Whole blood was collected in K2EDTA tubes by collaborating institutions according to the institutions' own protocols. Collaborator samples were shipped for TCRbeta analysis as frozen whole blood, isolated PBMCs, or DNA extracted from either sample type. TCRbeta CDR3 regions were amplified from genomic DNA using the immunoSEQ Assay, a bias-controlled multiplex PCR. The study's processing was this. The number of nucleated cells in each sample was estimated from the amplification of reference gene primers within the assay. To quantify the absolute abundance of each unique TCRbeta CDR3 rearrangement, sequence reads were collapsed and filtered. For each sample, productive Simpson clonality was calculated as the square root of Simpson's diversity index across productive rearrangements. TCRdb mirrors the immuneACCESS table, restricted to in-frame sequences. Some clones are absent from its copies; in checked studies, under half trace to an unresolved V gene, and the reason for the others is unknown. V, J and clone size derive from that table, while D and trimming were established from the DNA sequence. The sample includes some 96,000 clones, with roughly 88% observed a single time. Clones ranked in the top ten supply 5% of the sample.

Sequencing was carried out using peripheral blood. This receptor was identified in a human donor in a cohort sampled during active COVID-19.

The CDR3 protein is CASSSSNTEAFF. The DNA sequence reads TGTGCCAGCAGCTCTAGTAACACTGAAGCTTTCTTT. The receptor chain draws on TRBV7-2 and TRBJ1-1, with the D gene call left open. V drops 4 bases and J drops 2 bases, leaving 5 bases in between. CDR1 SGHTA and CDR2 FQGNSA are derived from the germline V gene. From cysteine to phenylalanine, the CDR3 is 12 amino acids long. The only DNA kept is the CDR3, 36 bases in frame from the first base.